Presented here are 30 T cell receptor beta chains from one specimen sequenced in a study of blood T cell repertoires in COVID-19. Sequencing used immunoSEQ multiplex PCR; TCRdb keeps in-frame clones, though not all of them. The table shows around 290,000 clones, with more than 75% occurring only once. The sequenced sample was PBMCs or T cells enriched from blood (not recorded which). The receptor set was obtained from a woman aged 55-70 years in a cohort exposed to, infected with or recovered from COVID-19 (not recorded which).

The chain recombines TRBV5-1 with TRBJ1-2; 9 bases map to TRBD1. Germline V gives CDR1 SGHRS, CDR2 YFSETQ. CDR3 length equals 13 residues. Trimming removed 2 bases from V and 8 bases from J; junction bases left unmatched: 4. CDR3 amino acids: CASSFGTGYGYTF. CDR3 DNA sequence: TGCGCCAGCAGCTTTGGGACAGGGTACGGCTACACCTTC.

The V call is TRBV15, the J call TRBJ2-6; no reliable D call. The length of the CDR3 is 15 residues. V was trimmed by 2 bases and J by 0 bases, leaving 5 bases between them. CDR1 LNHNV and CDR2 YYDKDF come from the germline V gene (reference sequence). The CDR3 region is CATSRQFSGANVLTF. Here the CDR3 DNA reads TGTGCCACCAGCAGACAGTTCTCTGGGGCCAACGTCCTGACTTTC.

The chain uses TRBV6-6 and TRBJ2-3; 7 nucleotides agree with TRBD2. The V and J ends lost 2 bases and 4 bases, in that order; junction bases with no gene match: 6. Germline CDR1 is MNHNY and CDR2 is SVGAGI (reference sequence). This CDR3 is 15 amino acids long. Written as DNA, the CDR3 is TGTGCCAGCAGTTACCCCAGCGGGGTGGCAGATACGCAGTATTTT. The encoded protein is CASSYPSGVADTQYF.

This chain's CDR3 is CASSPLDRQLFF. DNA for the CDR3: TGTGCCAGCAGCCCGTTGGACAGGCAACTGTTTTTT. The J gene is TRBJ1-4, the V gene TRBV3-1 (or the pseudogene TRBV3-2); 7 nucleotides align to TRBD1. This CDR3 is built from 12 residues. Germline assignment: CDR1 LGHDT and CDR2 YNNKEL (reference sequence). V shed 4 bases, J shed 12 bases, and the junction held 5 bases outside the gene matches.

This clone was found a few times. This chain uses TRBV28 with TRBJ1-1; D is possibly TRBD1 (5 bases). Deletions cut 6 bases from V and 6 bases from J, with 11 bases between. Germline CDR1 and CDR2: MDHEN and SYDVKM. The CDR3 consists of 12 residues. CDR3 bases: TGTGCCAGCAGATACAGGAGACCTGAAGCTTTCTTT. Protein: CASRYRRPEAFF.

CDR3 nucleotides: TGTGCCAGCAGCTCCTCGACTAGCGGGCCAACCTACAATGAGCAGTTCTTC. Its translation is CASSSSTSGPTYNEQFF. The V gene is TRBV7-9, the J gene TRBJ2-1, with 10 bases that match TRBD2. With V trimmed by 4 bases and J by 2 bases, 8 bases remained unmatched. This CDR3 has 17 amino acids. Per the germline V gene, CDR1 is SEHNR and CDR2 is FQNEAQ (reference sequence).

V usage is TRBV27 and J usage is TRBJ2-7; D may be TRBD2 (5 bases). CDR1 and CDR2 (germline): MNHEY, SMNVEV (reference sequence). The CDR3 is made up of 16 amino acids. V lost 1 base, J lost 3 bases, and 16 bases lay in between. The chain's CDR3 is CASSLFPSLYSYEQYF. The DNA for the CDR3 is TGTGCCAGCAGTTTATTTCCTAGCCTTTATAGCTACGAGCAGTACTTC.

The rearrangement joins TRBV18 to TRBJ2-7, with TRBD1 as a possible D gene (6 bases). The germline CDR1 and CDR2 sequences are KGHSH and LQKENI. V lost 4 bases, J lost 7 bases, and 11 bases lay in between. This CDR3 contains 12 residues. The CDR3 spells CASSLQDREQYF. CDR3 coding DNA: TGTGCCAGCTCACTCCAAGACAGGGAGCAGTACTTC. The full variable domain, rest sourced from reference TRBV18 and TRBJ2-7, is NAGVMQNPRHLVRRRGQEARLRCSPMKGHSHVYWYRQLPEEGLKFMVYLQKENIIDESGMPKERFSAEFPKEGPSILRIQQVVRGDSAAYFCASSLQDREQYFGPGTRLTVT.

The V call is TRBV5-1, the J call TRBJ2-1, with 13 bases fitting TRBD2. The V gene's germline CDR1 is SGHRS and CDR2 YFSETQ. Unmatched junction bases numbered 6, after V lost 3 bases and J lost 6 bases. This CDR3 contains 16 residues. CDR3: CASSSRTSGSRNEQFF. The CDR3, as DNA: TGCGCCAGCAGCTCGAGGACTAGCGGGAGCCGCAATGAGCAGTTCTTC.

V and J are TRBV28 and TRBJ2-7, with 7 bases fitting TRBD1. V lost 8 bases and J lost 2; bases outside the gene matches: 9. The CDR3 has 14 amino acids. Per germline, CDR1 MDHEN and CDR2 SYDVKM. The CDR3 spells CASCSQGDAYEQYF. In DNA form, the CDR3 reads TGTGCCAGCTGCTCTCAGGGGGATGCCTACGAGCAGTACTTC.

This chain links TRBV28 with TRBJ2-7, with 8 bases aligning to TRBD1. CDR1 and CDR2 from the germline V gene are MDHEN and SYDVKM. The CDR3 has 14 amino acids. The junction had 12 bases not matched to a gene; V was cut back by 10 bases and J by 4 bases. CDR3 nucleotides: TGTGCCACCCGTACAGGGGGGTGGGGTTACGAGCAGTACTTC. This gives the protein CATRTGGWGYEQYF. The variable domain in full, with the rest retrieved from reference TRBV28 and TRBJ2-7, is DVKVTQSSRYLVKRTGEKVFLECVQDMDHENMFWYRQDPGLGLRLIYFSYDVKMKEKGDIPEGYSVSREKKERFSLILESASTNQTSMYLCATRTGGWGYEQYFGPGTRLTVT.

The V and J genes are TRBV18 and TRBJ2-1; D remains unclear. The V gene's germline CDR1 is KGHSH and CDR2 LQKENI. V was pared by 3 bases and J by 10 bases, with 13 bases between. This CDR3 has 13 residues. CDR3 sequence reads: CASSPSLSEEQFF. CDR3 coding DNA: TGTGCCAGCTCACCTAGCCTGTCTGAGGAGCAGTTCTTC.

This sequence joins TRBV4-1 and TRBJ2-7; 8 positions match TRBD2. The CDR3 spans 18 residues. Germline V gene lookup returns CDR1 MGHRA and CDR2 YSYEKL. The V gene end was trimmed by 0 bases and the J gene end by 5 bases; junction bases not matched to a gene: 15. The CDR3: CASSQDLRGTSWNHEQYF. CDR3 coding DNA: TGCGCCAGCAGCCAAGATCTGCGGGGGACTAGTTGGAACCACGAGCAGTACTTC.

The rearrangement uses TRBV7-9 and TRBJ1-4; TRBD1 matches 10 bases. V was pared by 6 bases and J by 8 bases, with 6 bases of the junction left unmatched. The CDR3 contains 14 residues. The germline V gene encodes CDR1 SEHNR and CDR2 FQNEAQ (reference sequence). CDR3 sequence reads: CASRKGQGREKLFF. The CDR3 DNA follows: TGTGCCAGCAGGAAGGGACAGGGGAGGGAAAAACTGTTTTTT.

CDR3 coding DNA: TGTGCCTGGAGTAACCTTAACAGGCCCCAGGGCGATGAGCAGTTCTTC. Protein sequence: CAWSNLNRPQGDEQFF. The chain couples TRBV30 to TRBJ2-1; TRBD1 might be the D (5 bases). The CDR3 contains 16 residues. The ends were cut back, 2 bases at V and 8 bases at J, with 22 bases in the middle. The germline V gene has CDR1 GTSNPN and CDR2 SVGIG (reference sequence).

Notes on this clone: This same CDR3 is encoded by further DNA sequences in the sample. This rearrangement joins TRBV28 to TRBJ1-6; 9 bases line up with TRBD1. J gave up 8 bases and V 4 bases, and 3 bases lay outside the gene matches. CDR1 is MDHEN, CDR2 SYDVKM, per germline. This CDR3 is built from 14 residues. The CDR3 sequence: CASSSGQGYSPLHF. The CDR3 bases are TGTGCCAGCAGTTCCGGACAGGGGTATTCACCCCTCCACTTT.

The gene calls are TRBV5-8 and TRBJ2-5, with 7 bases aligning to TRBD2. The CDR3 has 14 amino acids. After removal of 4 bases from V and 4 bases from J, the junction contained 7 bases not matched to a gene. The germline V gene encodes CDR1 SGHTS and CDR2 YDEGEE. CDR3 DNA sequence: TGTGCCAGCAGCGATCCAGGGAGGGGAGAGACCCAGTACTTC. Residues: CASSDPGRGETQYF.

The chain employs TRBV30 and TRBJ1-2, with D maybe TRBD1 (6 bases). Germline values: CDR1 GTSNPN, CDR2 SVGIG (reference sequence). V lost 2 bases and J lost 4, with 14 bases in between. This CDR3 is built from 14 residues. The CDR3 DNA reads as TGTGCCTGGAGTCCTCCGGGACAAAGCTATGGCTACACCTTC. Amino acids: CAWSPPGQSYGYTF.

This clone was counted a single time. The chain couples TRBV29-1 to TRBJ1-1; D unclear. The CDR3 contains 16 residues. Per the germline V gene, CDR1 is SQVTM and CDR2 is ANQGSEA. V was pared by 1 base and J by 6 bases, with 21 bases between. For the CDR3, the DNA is TGCAGCGTTGAAGTGGACCCCGGGCGGGCAAGGCCTGAAGCTTTCTTT. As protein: CSVEVDPGRARPEAFF.

CDR3 sequence: CASGLAGGMEQFF. In nucleotides, the CDR3 is TGTGCCAGCGGCCTAGCGGGAGGGATGGAGCAGTTCTTC. This chain joins TRBV7-9 and TRBJ2-1, with TRBD2 identical over 12 bases. The CDR3 has 13 amino acids. The V gene's germline CDR1 is SEHNR and CDR2 FQNEAQ (reference sequence). The junction had 6 bases not matched to a gene; V was cut back by 8 bases and J by 10 bases.

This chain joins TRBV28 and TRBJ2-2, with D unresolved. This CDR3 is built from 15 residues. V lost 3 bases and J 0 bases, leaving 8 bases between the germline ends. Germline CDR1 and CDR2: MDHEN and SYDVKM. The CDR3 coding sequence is TGTGCCAGCAGTTTGCCGCAGACGAACACCGGGGAGCTGTTTTTT. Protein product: CASSLPQTNTGELFF.

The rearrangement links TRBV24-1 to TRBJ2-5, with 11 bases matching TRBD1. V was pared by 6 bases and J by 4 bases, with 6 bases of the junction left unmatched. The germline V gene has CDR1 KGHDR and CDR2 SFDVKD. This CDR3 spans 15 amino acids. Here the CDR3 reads CATSLDGTGGETQYF. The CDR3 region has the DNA TGTGCCACCAGTCTAGATGGGACAGGGGGAGAGACCCAGTACTTC.

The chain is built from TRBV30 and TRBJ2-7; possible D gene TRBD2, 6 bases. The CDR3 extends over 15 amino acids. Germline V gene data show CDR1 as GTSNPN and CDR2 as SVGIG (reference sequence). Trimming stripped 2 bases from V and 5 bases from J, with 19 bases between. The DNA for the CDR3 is TGTGCCTGGAGTCCCCCCCCAACTAGCAGCAACGAGCAGTACTTC. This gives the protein CAWSPPPTSSNEQYF. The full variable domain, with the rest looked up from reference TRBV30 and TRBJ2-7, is SQTIHQWPATLVQPVGSPLSLECTVEGTSNPNLYWYRQAAGRGLQLLFYSVGIGQISSEVPQNLSASRPQDRQFILSSKKLLLSDSGFYLCAWSPPPTSSNEQYFGPGTRLTVT.

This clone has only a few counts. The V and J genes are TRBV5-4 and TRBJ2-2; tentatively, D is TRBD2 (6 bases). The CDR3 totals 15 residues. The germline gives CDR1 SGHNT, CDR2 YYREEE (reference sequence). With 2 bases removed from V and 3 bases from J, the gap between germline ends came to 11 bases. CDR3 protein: CASSFAGRDTGELFF. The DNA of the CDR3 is TGTGCCAGCAGCTTCGCGGGAAGGGACACCGGGGAGCTGTTTTTT.

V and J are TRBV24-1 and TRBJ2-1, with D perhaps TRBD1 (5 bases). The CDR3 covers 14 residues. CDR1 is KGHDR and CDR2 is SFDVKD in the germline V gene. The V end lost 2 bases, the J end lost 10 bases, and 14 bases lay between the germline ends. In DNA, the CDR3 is TGTGCCACCAGTGATTCCCTCCAGGGTAGCGAGCAGTTCTTC. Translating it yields CATSDSLQGSEQFF.

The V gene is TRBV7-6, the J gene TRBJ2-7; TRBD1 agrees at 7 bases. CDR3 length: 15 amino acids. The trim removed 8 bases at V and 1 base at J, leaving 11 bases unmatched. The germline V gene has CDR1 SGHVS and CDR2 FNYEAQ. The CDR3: CASGQTGVLSYEQYF. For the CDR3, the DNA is TGTGCCAGCGGCCAAACAGGGGTCTTATCCTACGAGCAGTACTTC.

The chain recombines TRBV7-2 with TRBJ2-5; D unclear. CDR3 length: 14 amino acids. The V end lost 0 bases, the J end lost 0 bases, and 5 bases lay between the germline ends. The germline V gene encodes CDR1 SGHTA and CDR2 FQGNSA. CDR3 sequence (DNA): TGTGCCAGCAGCTTAGCACAGAACCAAGAGACCCAGTACTTC. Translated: CASSLAQNQETQYF. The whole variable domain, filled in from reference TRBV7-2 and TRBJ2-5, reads GAGVSQSPSNKVTEKGKDVELRCDPISGHTALYWYRQSLGQGLEFLIYFQGNSAPDKSGLPSDRFSAERTGGSVSTLTIQRTQQEDSAVYLCASSLAQNQETQYFGPGTRLLVL.

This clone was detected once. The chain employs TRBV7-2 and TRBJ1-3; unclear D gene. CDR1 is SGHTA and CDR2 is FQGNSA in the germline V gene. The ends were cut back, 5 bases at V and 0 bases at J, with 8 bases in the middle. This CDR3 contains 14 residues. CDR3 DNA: TGTGCCAGCAGCCCCTATGGCTCTGGAAACACCATATATTTT. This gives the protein CASSPYGSGNTIYF.

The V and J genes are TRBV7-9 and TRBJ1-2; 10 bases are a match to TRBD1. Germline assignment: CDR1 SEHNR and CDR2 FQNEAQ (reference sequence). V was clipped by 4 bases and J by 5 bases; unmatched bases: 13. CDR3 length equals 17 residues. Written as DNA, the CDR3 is TGTGCCAGCAGCTCAACGGGACAGGGGTTAGTTGGGTATGGCTACACCTTC. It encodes CASSSTGQGLVGYGYTF. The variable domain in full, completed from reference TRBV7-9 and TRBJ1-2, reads DTGVSQNPRHKITKRGQNVTFRCDPISEHNRLYWYRQTLGQGPEFLTYFQNEAQLEKSRLLSDRFSAERPKGSFSTLEIQRTEQGDSAMYLCASSSTGQGLVGYGYTFGSGTRLTVV.

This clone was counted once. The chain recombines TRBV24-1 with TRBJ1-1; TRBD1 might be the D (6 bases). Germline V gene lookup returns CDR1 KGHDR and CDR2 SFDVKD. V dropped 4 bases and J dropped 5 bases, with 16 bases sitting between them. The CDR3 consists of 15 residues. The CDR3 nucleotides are TGTGCCACCAGTGAAGGGGGGGGATTGAGAACTGAAGCTTTCTTT. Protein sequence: CATSEGGGLRTEAFF.